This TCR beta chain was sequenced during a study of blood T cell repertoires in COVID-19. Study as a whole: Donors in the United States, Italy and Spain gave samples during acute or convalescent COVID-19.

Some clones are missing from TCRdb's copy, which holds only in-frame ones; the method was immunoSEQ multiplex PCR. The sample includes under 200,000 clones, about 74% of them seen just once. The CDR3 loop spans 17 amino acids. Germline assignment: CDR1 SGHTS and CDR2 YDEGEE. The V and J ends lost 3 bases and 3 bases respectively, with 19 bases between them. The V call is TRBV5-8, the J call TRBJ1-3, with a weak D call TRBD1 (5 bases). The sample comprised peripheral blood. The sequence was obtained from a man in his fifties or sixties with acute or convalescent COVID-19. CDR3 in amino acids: CASSWRPSGANGNTIYF. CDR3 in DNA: TGTGCCAGCAGCTGGCGCCCGTCTGGGGCAAATGGAAACACCATATATTTT. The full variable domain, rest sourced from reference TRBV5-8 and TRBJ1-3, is EAGVTQSPTHLIKTRGQQATLRCSPISGHTSVYWYQQALGLGLQFLLWYDEGEERNRGNFPPRFSGRQFPNYSSELNVNALELEDSALYLCASSWRPSGANGNTIYFGEGSWLTVV.